The 12 T cell receptor beta chains given below trace back to one sample, sequenced in a study of cytomegalovirus exposure and HLA in healthy donors. PCR primers comprised 60 Vbeta and 13 Jbeta primers. Produced via immunoSEQ multiplex PCR; TCRdb's table is partial and in-frame only. In all, the sample yields 55,000 to 70,000 clones. Sequenced: PBMCs. The origin of the receptors is a female donor in good health and CMV-seropositive.

CDR3 amino acids: CASSPSLAGAHEQYF. The CDR3 bases are TGTGCCAGCAGTCCCTCCCTAGCGGGAGCTCACGAGCAGTACTTC. This chain links TRBV28 with TRBJ2-7; TRBD2 aligns across 10 bases. Germline CDR1 reads MDHEN; CDR2 reads SYDVKM. There are 15 residues in the CDR3. J gave up 5 bases and V 5 bases, and 9 bases lay outside the gene matches.

V and J are TRBV10-3 and TRBJ2-1; 9 positions match TRBD2. J gave up 5 bases and V 4 bases, and 3 bases lay outside the gene matches. The CDR3 has 14 residues. CDR1 is ENHRY, CDR2 SYGVKD, per germline. CDR3 DNA sequence: TGTGCCATCAGTGGGACTAGCGAAGACAATGAGCAGTTCTTC. Protein product: CAISGTSEDNEQFF.

This chain joins TRBV27 and TRBJ1-6, with 9 bases that match TRBD1. The length of the CDR3 is 12 residues. After removal of 8 bases from V and 10 bases from J, the junction contained 3 bases not matched to a gene. Looked up from germline, CDR1 is MNHEY and CDR2 is SMNVEV (reference sequence). The CDR3 loop reads CASGTGSSPLHF. The CDR3 DNA follows: TGTGCCAGCGGGACAGGGAGCTCACCCCTCCACTTT.

V and J are TRBV6-5 and TRBJ1-1, with 8 nucleotides matching TRBD1. CDR3 length: 16 residues. The V and J ends lost 2 bases and 5 bases, in that order; junction bases with no gene match: 10. Germline V CDR1 and CDR2: MNHEY, SVGAGI. The CDR3 loop reads CASSYRTGTGGTEAFF. CDR3 bases: TGTGCCAGCAGTTACCGGACCGGGACAGGTGGAACTGAAGCTTTCTTT.

This chain links TRBV19 with TRBJ2-7; 7 nucleotides line up with TRBD1. CDR3 length equals 14 residues. The V and J ends lost 6 bases and 0 bases, in that order; junction bases with no gene match: 5. CDR1 and CDR2 from the germline V gene are LNHDA and SQIVND (reference sequence). CDR3 bases: TGTGCCAGTAGGGAGACAGGGCCCTCCTACGAGCAGTACTTC. This codes for CASRETGPSYEQYF.

The chain carries TRBV5-1 and TRBJ1-4, with TRBD1 as a possible D gene (6 bases). The CDR3 covers 15 residues. Germline CDR1 is SGHRS and CDR2 is YFSETQ. The germline V and J ends were trimmed by 4 bases and 0 bases, with 10 bases remaining between them. Here the CDR3 reads CASSEGQPTNEKLFF. The DNA for the CDR3 is TGCGCCAGCAGCGAAGGACAGCCAACTAATGAAAAACTGTTTTTT.

This chain connects TRBV4-1 to TRBJ2-2; tentative D call: TRBD1 (5 bases). The germline V and J ends were trimmed by 0 bases and 4 bases, with 6 bases remaining between them. This CDR3 region has 14 residues. Germline-derived CDR1 and CDR2 are MGHRA and YSYEKL. CDR3 region: CASSQDRGTGELFF. CDR3 sequence (DNA): TGCGCCAGCAGCCAAGATAGGGGCACCGGGGAGCTGTTTTTT.

The gene calls are TRBV19 and TRBJ2-1; 10 bases match TRBD2. CDR1 and CDR2 from the germline V gene are LNHDA and SQIVND (reference sequence). The CDR3 totals 15 residues. Losses at the gene ends were 5 bases for V and 5 bases for J; bases not matched to a gene: 6. CDR3 loop: CASSLPGLANNEQFF. Written as DNA, the CDR3 is TGTGCCAGTAGTCTCCCGGGACTAGCGAACAATGAGCAGTTCTTC. The variable domain in full, with the rest retrieved from reference TRBV19 and TRBJ2-1, is DGGITQSPKYLFRKEGQNVTLSCEQNLNHDAMYWYRQDPGQGLRLIYYSQIVNDFQKGDIAEGYSVSREKKESFPLTVTSAQKNPTAFYLCASSLPGLANNEQFFGPGTRLTVL.

This chain uses TRBV9 with TRBJ2-3, with 7 bases lining up with TRBD2. J lost 1 base, V lost 0 bases, and 2 bases had no gene match. The CDR3 extends over 15 amino acids. Germline loops: CDR1 SGDLS, CDR2 YYNGEE. CDR3 bases: TGTGCCAGCAGCGTAGTCACTAGCGGCACAGATACGCAGTATTTT. Translation gives CASSVVTSGTDTQYF.

The V gene is TRBV29-1, the J gene TRBJ2-7, with 7 bases fitting TRBD1. The CDR3 spans 12 residues. Per germline, CDR1 SQVTM and CDR2 ANQGSEA. The V segment lost 1 base and the J segment 4 bases; nucleotides outside the gene matches: 1. The CDR3: CSVEVRGYEQYF. DNA of the CDR3: TGCAGCGTTGAAGTCAGGGGGTACGAGCAGTACTTC.

The chain employs TRBV4-2 and TRBJ2-3; possible D gene TRBD2, 7 bases. This CDR3 region has 21 residues. Per the germline V gene, CDR1 is LGHNA and CDR2 is YNFKEQ. Trimming cost V 2 bases and J 1 base, with 28 bases left between them. This chain's CDR3 is CASSQPRAGMGGQDRTDTQYF. The DNA of the CDR3 is TGTGCCAGCAGCCAACCCAGGGCAGGGATGGGGGGGCAGGATCGCACAGATACGCAGTATTTT.

The chain carries TRBV11-1 and TRBJ2-2, with D unclear. V was trimmed by 5 bases and J by 0 bases, leaving 13 bases between them. CDR3 length equals 16 residues. Germline CDR1 is SGHAT and CDR2 is FQDESV (reference sequence). In nucleotides, the CDR3 is TGTGCCAGCAGCAATCATGCCCAGGCGAACACCGGGGAGCTGTTTTTT. Protein: CASSNHAQANTGELFF.